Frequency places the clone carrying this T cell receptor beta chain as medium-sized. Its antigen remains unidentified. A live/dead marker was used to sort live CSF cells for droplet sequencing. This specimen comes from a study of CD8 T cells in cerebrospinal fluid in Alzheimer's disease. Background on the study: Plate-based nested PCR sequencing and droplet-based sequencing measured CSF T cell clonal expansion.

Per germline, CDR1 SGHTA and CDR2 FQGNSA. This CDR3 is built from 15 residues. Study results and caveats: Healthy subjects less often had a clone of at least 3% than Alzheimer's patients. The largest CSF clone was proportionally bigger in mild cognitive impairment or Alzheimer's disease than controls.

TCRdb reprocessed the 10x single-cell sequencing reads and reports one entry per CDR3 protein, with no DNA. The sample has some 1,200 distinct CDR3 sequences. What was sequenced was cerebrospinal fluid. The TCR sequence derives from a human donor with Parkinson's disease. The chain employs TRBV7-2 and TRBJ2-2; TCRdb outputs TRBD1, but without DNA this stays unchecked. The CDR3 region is CASTRGGAETGELFF.